Shown below are 9 T cell receptor beta chains from a single sample sequenced in a study of T cells in localized non-small cell lung cancer. TCRdb keeps only in-frame clones here, not all; method: immunoSEQ multiplex PCR. The sample gives around 50,000 clones, just over 85% of which show up once; over 4% is in the top ten. The material was peripheral blood, obtained before any cancer treatment. Source of these receptors: a woman aged 35-75 years with stage I lung adenocarcinoma.

This sequence joins TRBV2 and TRBJ2-1, with TRBD1 matching over 7 bases. Trimming at V came to 7 bases and at J to 3 bases, leaving 6 bases not matched to a gene. This CDR3 region has 14 residues. CDR1 SNHLY and CDR2 FYNNEI come from the germline V gene. The CDR3 sequence: CASNSGTDYNEQFF. The CDR3 DNA follows: TGTGCCAGCAATTCCGGGACAGACTACAATGAGCAGTTCTTC.

The chain carries TRBV4-3 and TRBJ2-5; 12 bases line up with TRBD1. J was trimmed by 4 bases and V by 3 bases; bases with no gene match: 9. The CDR3 runs 17 residues. Germline CDR1 LGHNA, CDR2 YSLEER. The CDR3 bases are TGCGCCAGCAGCCAGGGTTCGGGACAGGGGGCTCGAGAGACCCAGTACTTC. This encodes CASSQGSGQGARETQYF.

The rearrangement links TRBV5-4 to TRBJ2-4; D gene unclear. Trimming removed 0 bases from V and 0 bases from J, with 4 bases in between. CDR3 length: 14 residues. Germline CDR1 reads SGHNT; CDR2 reads YYREEE (reference sequence). Written as DNA, the CDR3 is TGTGCCAGCAGCTTGGAGGCAGCCAAAAACATTCAGTACTTC. Translating gives CASSLEAAKNIQYF.

The chain couples TRBV29-1 to TRBJ2-3; unclear D gene. Germline lookup yields CDR1 SQVTM and CDR2 ANQGSEA. The CDR3 length is 12 residues. V was cut by 5 bases and J by 3 bases, with 9 bases left in between. CDR3 coding DNA: TGCAGCGTTAACCGTAGGACAGATACGCAGTATTTT. It translates to CSVNRRTDTQYF.

In its sample, this clone was seen once. The chain joins TRBV9 to TRBJ2-5, with 7 bases identical to TRBD1. Trimming removed 4 bases from V and 5 bases from J; junction bases left unmatched: 5. Germline CDR1 is SGDLS and CDR2 is YYNGEE. This CDR3 has 13 amino acids. The chain's CDR3 is CASSPTGWETQYF. Here the CDR3 DNA reads TGTGCCAGCAGCCCGACAGGGTGGGAGACCCAGTACTTC. Looking up the rest from reference TRBV9 and TRBJ2-5 gives the full variable domain: DSGVTQTPKHLITATGQRVTLRCSPRSGDLSVYWYQQSLDQGLQFLIQYYNGEERAKGNILERFSAQQFPDLHSELNLSSLELGDSALYFCASSPTGWETQYFGPGTRLLVL.

The CDR3 DNA follows: TGTGCCAGCAGCTTGGGGGGGACTTACTCTGGAAACACCATATATTTT. Residues: CASSLGGTYSGNTIYF. The gene calls are TRBV7-9 and TRBJ1-3; D might be TRBD1 (5 bases). From germline, CDR1 is SEHNR and CDR2 FQNEAQ (reference sequence). V was trimmed by 3 bases and J by 0 bases, leaving 12 bases between them. CDR3 length: 16 amino acids.

The rearrangement joins TRBV18 to TRBJ2-7, with D tentatively TRBD2 (6 bases). Trimming shortened V by 4 bases and J by 1 base, and 11 bases separated the two germline ends. From germline, CDR1 is KGHSH and CDR2 LQKENI. This CDR3 spans 14 amino acids. The CDR3 DNA reads as TGTGCCAGCTCACGCTCCGGGACTTCCTACGAGCAGTACTTC. As protein: CASSRSGTSYEQYF.

Remarks on this clone: Other nucleotide sequences from this sample produce the same CDR3. The CDR3: CASSPPGGHTDTQYF. In DNA form, the CDR3 reads TGCGCCAGCAGCCCTCCGGGGGGCCACACAGATACGCAGTATTTT. The gene calls are TRBV5-1 and TRBJ2-3, with a weak D call TRBD2 (7 bases). The CDR3 length is 15 residues. Germline CDR1 is SGHRS and CDR2 is YFSETQ. The V end was cut by 4 bases, the J end by 2 bases, with 14 bases between. Drawing the rest from reference TRBV5-1 and TRBJ2-3, the complete variable domain is KAGVTQTPRYLIKTRGQQVTLSCSPISGHRSVSWYQQTPGQGLQFLFEYFSETQRNKGNFPGRFSGRQFSNSRSEMNVSTLELGDSALYLCASSPPGGHTDTQYFGPGTRLTVL.

CDR3 sequence: CASGLVLAGGLETQYF. In DNA form, the CDR3 reads TGTGCTAGTGGTTTGGTACTAGCGGGGGGCCTAGAGACCCAGTACTTC. The V and J genes are TRBV12-5 and TRBJ2-5, with TRBD2 identical over 12 bases. The V gene end was trimmed by 0 bases and the J gene end by 4 bases; junction bases not matched to a gene: 3. The CDR3 totals 16 residues. Germline CDR1 LGHNT, CDR2 FRNRAP.